These 12 T cell receptor beta chains originate from one sample sequenced in a study of spatial heterogeneity in lung cancer. TCRdb ran MiXCR on the 5' RACE reads and lists one entry per CDR3 protein. The sample records about 36,000 distinct CDR3 sequences, roughly 5% being singletons. Documented time point: sample taken at primary tumor resection. Whole RNA was taken from tumor, nontumor lung or frozen PBMC; it was then sequenced unsorted. The sample was PBMCs, taken at surgery. These receptor sequences come from a female donor with early-stage non-small cell lung cancer.

This clonotype was recorded at least ten times. The V gene is TRBV7-9, the J gene TRBJ2-1, with a tentative D call TRBD2 (6 bases). This CDR3 contains 14 residues. Trimming removed 3 bases from V and 9 bases from J, with 15 bases in between. Germline V gives CDR1 SEHNR, CDR2 FQNEAQ (reference sequence). CDR3 region: CASSLMGLTTEQFF. In DNA, the CDR3 is TGTGCCAGCAGCTTGATGGGACTGACAACTGAGCAGTTCTTC.

Many counts were recorded for this clonotype. This sequence joins TRBV30 and TRBJ1-1, with D hard to call. This CDR3 is built from 13 residues. V lost 0 bases and J lost 11, with 16 bases in between. CDR1 is GTSNPN and CDR2 is SVGIG in the germline V gene (reference sequence). The CDR3 reads CAWSVGGAKSAFF. The DNA of the CDR3 is TGTGCCTGGAGTGTAGGTGGTGCGAAGTCTGCTTTCTTT.

In its sample, this clonotype was seen many times. The V and J genes are TRBV2 and TRBJ2-1; D perhaps matches TRBD2 (5 bases). V was trimmed by 4 bases and J by 0 bases, leaving 10 bases between them. CDR1 SNHLY and CDR2 FYNNEI come from the germline V gene. The CDR3 has 15 amino acids. In nucleotides, the CDR3 is TGTGCCAGCAGTGGATCTACTAGCTCCTACAATGAGCAGTTCTTC. Protein: CASSGSTSSYNEQFF.

This clonotype has a single count. This may stem from a read error, because a much larger clone lies one nucleotide away. V gene TRBV4-1 combines with J gene TRBJ1-5, with D maybe TRBD1 (5 bases). Per germline, CDR1 MGHRA and CDR2 YSYEKL. This CDR3 has 16 residues. Trimming took off 7 bases at V and 5 bases at J, with 21 bases between the two ends. Here the CDR3 DNA reads TGCGCCAGCACCCGCCGGTGGACAAGGGGCCATCAGCCCCAGCATTTT. It encodes CASTRRWTRGHQPQHF.

This clonotype was detected many times. The chain recombines TRBV6-2 or TRBV6-3 with TRBJ2-3; D uncertain. V lost 7 bases to trimming and J lost 5 bases, with 22 bases between them. Germline V gene lookup returns CDR1 MNHEY and CDR2 SVGEGT. The CDR3 has 16 amino acids. In DNA form, the CDR3 reads TGTGCCAGCACCCATCGACTGACTTGGTCCGGAGATACGCAGTATTTT. Protein sequence: CASTHRLTWSGDTQYF.

This clonotype was counted ten times or more. The chain has TRBV2 and TRBJ1-1; TRBD1 aligns across 11 bases. The CDR3 loop spans 17 amino acids. The trim removed 10 bases at V and 0 bases at J, leaving 13 bases unmatched. CDR1 SNHLY and CDR2 FYNNEI come from the germline V gene. The CDR3 loop reads CAIPDRGLYKMNTEAFF. The CDR3 bases are TGTGCCATCCCGGACAGGGGGCTTTACAAGATGAACACTGAAGCTTTCTTT.

In its sample, this clonotype was seen many times. This sequence joins TRBV6-1 and TRBJ2-7; D may be TRBD1 (5 bases). Trimming cost V 6 bases and J 0 bases, with 15 bases left between them. The CDR3 consists of 15 residues. Germline V lookup: CDR1 MNHNS, CDR2 SASEGT. The CDR3 DNA is TGTGCCAGCAGGACCCAGGGCAGGGCCTCCTACGAGCAGTACTTC. Translation: CASRTQGRASYEQYF.

In its sample, this clonotype was seen many times. The rearrangement uses TRBV20-1 and TRBJ2-1; D could derive from TRBD1 or TRBD2 (5 bases each). V shed 3 bases and J shed 6 bases, with 18 bases lying between them. The CDR3 is 15 amino acids. CDR1 is DFQATT and CDR2 is SNEGSKA in the germline V gene (reference sequence). The CDR3 coding sequence is TGCAGTGCTAGGGGCGATCCGGGGCTCGGCAATGAGCAGTTCTTC. Translation gives CSARGDPGLGNEQFF.

This clonotype was counted at least ten times. The rearrangement joins TRBV7-2 to TRBJ2-7; D ambiguous. CDR3 length equals 14 residues. With 1 base removed from V and 2 bases from J, the gap between germline ends came to 9 bases. The germline V gene has CDR1 SGHTA and CDR2 FQGNSA. The CDR3 here is CASSLVGRTYEQYF. CDR3 nucleotides: TGTGCCAGCAGCTTAGTGGGTCGAACCTACGAGCAGTACTTC.

In this sample, this clonotype turned up a few times. The chain links TRBV6-1 to TRBJ2-3, with 11 positions matching TRBD1. Germline V lookup: CDR1 MNHNS, CDR2 SASEGT. The CDR3 is 17 residues long. The J segment lost 2 bases and the V segment lost 8 bases, leaving 12 bases of the junction unmatched. The CDR3 loop reads CASQPGQGVSITDTQYF. The CDR3 nucleotides read TGTGCCAGCCAGCCGGGACAGGGGGTATCAATCACAGATACGCAGTATTTT.

The chain couples TRBV13 to TRBJ1-6; D is possibly TRBD1 (6 bases). The V and J ends lost 8 bases and 3 bases respectively, with 11 bases between them. Per the germline V gene, CDR1 is PRHDT and CDR2 is FYEKMQ (reference sequence). The CDR3 extends over 14 amino acids. The CDR3 protein is CASQGRSYNSPLHF. For the CDR3, the DNA is TGTGCCAGCCAGGGGCGGAGCTATAATTCACCCCTCCACTTT.

This clonotype was seen many times. The chain joins TRBV5-1 to TRBJ2-3; the D gene is possibly TRBD2 (6 bases). Germline CDR1 and CDR2: SGHRS and YFSETQ. This CDR3 region has 16 residues. Between the trimmed V and J ends, which lost 4 bases and 0 bases, there was a span of 15 bases. The CDR3, as DNA: TGCGCCAGCAGCATCTCGGCGGGACCCAGCACAGATACGCAGTATTTT. It is translated as CASSISAGPSTDTQYF.